This paragraph reports one T cell receptor beta chain. Produced via immunoSEQ multiplex PCR; TCRdb's table is partial and in-frame only. Found here are some 130,000 clones, approximately 90% of them singletons; the top ten hold 1.1%. The data are from a study of OX40 agonist ivuxolimab in advanced cancers. Overall study context: Patients were dosed with the agonistic anti-OX40 (CD134) antibody ivuxolimab. Partial responses were seen in three patients, one with hepatocellular carcinoma and two with cutaneous melanoma.

The sample consisted of CD4+ or CD8+ T cells sorted from blood, taken in a trial of the OX40 agonist ivuxolimab. The receptor was isolated from an adult with an advanced solid tumor such as melanoma, head and neck, liver or kidney cancer.

CDR3 bases: TGTGCCAGCTCTGTCACCAACCAGCCCCAGCATTTT. The encoded protein is CASSVTNQPQHF. This chain joins TRBV28 and TRBJ1-5; no definite D call. Trimming left V 8 bases short and J 7 bases short, with 12 bases between. This CDR3 contains 12 residues. Per the germline V gene, CDR1 is MDHEN and CDR2 is SYDVKM.